These 24 T cell receptor beta chains were sequenced from one sample in a study of T cell responses to AZD1222 COVID-19 vaccine. Sequencing used immunoSEQ multiplex PCR; TCRdb keeps in-frame clones, though not all of them. This sample has 130,000 or so clones, with approximately 94% found just once. The sequencing here drew on peripheral blood, taken on day 0 of AZD1222 vaccination. Source of these receptors: an adult in good health.

This clone was observed once. This sequence joins TRBV19 and TRBJ1-5; the D is unclear. V lost 1 base to trimming and J lost 0 bases, with 7 bases between them. The CDR3 runs to 15 residues. Germline loops: CDR1 LNHDA, CDR2 SQIVND (reference sequence). For the CDR3, the DNA is TGTGCCAGTAGTATAGCGCAGTTTAGCAATCAGCCCCAGCATTTT. This gives the protein CASSIAQFSNQPQHF.

This chain links TRBV6-5 with TRBJ1-2; the D gene is possibly TRBD1 (5 bases). This CDR3 is 13 amino acids long. Germline values: CDR1 MNHEY, CDR2 SVGAGI. The V end was cut by 8 bases, the J end by 4 bases, with 14 bases between. CDR3 bases: TGTGCCAGCGGCCCGGGACTGCTCTATGGCTACACCTTC. It encodes CASGPGLLYGYTF.

This chain links TRBV7-8 with TRBJ1-2, with D possibly being TRBD1 (6 bases). Trimming removed 1 base at V and 6 bases at J, with 12 bases between. Per the germline V gene, CDR1 is SGHVS and CDR2 is FQNEAQ. The CDR3 extends over 14 amino acids. CDR3 residues: CASSLVRGGNGYTF. The DNA of the CDR3 is TGTGCCAGCAGCTTAGTTAGAGGGGGGAATGGCTACACCTTC.

The chain joins TRBV6-5 to TRBJ2-7; D gene ambiguous. The CDR3 consists of 13 residues. CDR1 and CDR2 (germline): MNHEY, SVGAGI. The ends were cut back, 2 bases at V and 0 bases at J, with 5 bases in the middle. The DNA of the CDR3 is TGTGCCAGCAGTTACATAGCCTCCTACGAGCAGTACTTC. Residues: CASSYIASYEQYF.

V usage is TRBV4-1 and J usage is TRBJ2-2; D is undetermined. The V end was cut by 3 bases, the J end by 9 bases, with 5 bases between. This CDR3 is 11 amino acids long. The germline CDR1 and CDR2 sequences are MGHRA and YSYEKL. CDR3 loop: CASSQARELFF. The CDR3 DNA is TGCGCCAGCAGCCAGGCCAGGGAGCTGTTTTTT.

The rearrangement uses TRBV21-1 and TRBJ2-2; the DNA was not compared with TRBD2, the D call given in the table. TRBV21-1 is recorded as a pseudogene. This CDR3 has 17 residues. CDR3 in DNA: TGTGCCAGCAGCAACTCCGTGACTAGCGGGAGTGTCGGGGAGCTGTTTTTT. This sequence encodes CASSNSVTSGSVGELFF.

In this sample, this clone turned up a few times. The V and J genes are TRBV2 and TRBJ1-1; D remains unclear. V lost 8 bases and J lost 2, with 15 bases in between. This CDR3 has 14 residues. Per germline, CDR1 SNHLY and CDR2 FYNNEI. The CDR3 sequence is CASGSLGVNTEAFF. CDR3 coding DNA: TGTGCCAGCGGGTCCCTCGGGGTTAACACTGAAGCTTTCTTT.

The V gene is TRBV5-4, the J gene TRBJ1-1, with a tentative D call TRBD1 (5 bases). Trimming removed 0 bases from V and 0 bases from J, with 9 bases in between. CDR1 is SGHNT and CDR2 is YYREEE in the germline V gene (reference sequence). The CDR3 runs to 15 residues. CDR3 protein: CASSLAGMVNTEAFF. In DNA, the CDR3 is TGTGCCAGCAGCTTGGCAGGGATGGTGAACACTGAAGCTTTCTTT.

The gene calls are TRBV6-5 and TRBJ2-5, with TRBD2 as a possible D gene (6 bases). V lost 0 bases and J 2 bases, leaving 10 bases between the germline ends. CDR1 MNHEY and CDR2 SVGAGI come from the germline V gene. The CDR3 contains 15 residues. CDR3 DNA sequence: TGTGCCAGCAGTTACTCGGGGAGGATACAAGAGACCCAGTACTTC. It specifies CASSYSGRIQETQYF.

The chain links TRBV27 to TRBJ2-3; no clear D. This CDR3 is built from 14 residues. The V end lost 7 bases, the J end lost 12 bases, and 23 bases lay between the germline ends. Per germline, CDR1 MNHEY and CDR2 SMNVEV (reference sequence). The CDR3 is CASKVAIQVQSQYF. Here the CDR3 DNA reads TGTGCCAGCAAAGTGGCTATTCAAGTTCAAAGTCAGTATTTT.

J is TRBJ2-7 and V is TRBV30, with TRBD1 matching 7 bases. From germline, CDR1 is GTSNPN and CDR2 SVGIG (reference sequence). The ends lost 3 bases at V and 3 bases at J; junction bases unmatched: 8. The length of the CDR3 is 14 residues. In DNA, the CDR3 is TGTGCCTGGAGAGGACAGGAGCGCTACTACGAGCAGTACTTC. It encodes CAWRGQERYYEQYF.

The chain recombines TRBV27 with TRBJ1-3; no clear D. The V and J ends lost 6 bases and 1 base respectively, with 10 bases between them. CDR3 length: 14 residues. The germline CDR1 and CDR2 sequences are MNHEY and SMNVEV (reference sequence). CDR3 sequence reads: CASRSGISGNTIYF. The CDR3 nucleotides read TGTGCCAGCAGGTCGGGTATTTCTGGAAACACCATATATTTT.

The chain couples TRBV15 to TRBJ2-7, with D possibly being TRBD1 or TRBD2 (5 bases each). CDR3 length equals 18 residues. The germline V and J ends were trimmed by 4 bases and 0 bases, with 22 bases remaining between them. From germline, CDR1 is LNHNV and CDR2 YYDKDF (reference sequence). The CDR3, as DNA: TGTGCCACCAGCATCAAACCTCTAGGGACCCGGAGCTCCTACGAGCAGTACTTC. This sequence encodes CATSIKPLGTRSSYEQYF.

The chain links TRBV7-7 to TRBJ2-2, with TRBD1 matching 7 bases. This CDR3 comprises 15 residues. CDR1 and CDR2 (germline): SSHAT, FNYEAQ (reference sequence). Trimming cost V 5 bases and J 4 bases; bases outside gene matches: 7. DNA for the CDR3: TGTGCCAGCAGCCCGAGGGGGCTATTCACCGGGGAGCTGTTTTTT. Protein: CASSPRGLFTGELFF.

This clone was recorded only once. The V and J genes are TRBV6-5 and TRBJ1-1; no firm D call. V dropped 6 bases and J dropped 0 bases, with 8 bases sitting between them. This CDR3 spans 13 amino acids. Germline V lookup: CDR1 MNHEY, CDR2 SVGAGI. This CDR3 is CASRTQLNTEAFF. DNA for the CDR3: TGTGCCAGCAGAACGCAGCTGAACACTGAAGCTTTCTTT.

A note on this clone: Distinct nucleotide sequences in the sample also encode this CDR3. The genes are TRBV19 and TRBJ1-5, with a possible D match to TRBD1 (5 bases). V gave up 1 base and J gave up 1 base, with 8 bases separating them. This CDR3 has 15 amino acids. The V gene's germline CDR1 is LNHDA and CDR2 SQIVND (reference sequence). CDR3 DNA sequence: TGTGCCAGTAGTATAGCAGGGCGCAGCAATCAGCCCCAGCATTTT. Protein sequence: CASSIAGRSNQPQHF.

The chain has TRBV5-8 and TRBJ1-1; TRBD1 agrees at 10 bases. The CDR3 length is 15 residues. Trimming cost V 4 bases and J 5 bases; bases outside gene matches: 8. Germline values: CDR1 SGHTS, CDR2 YDEGEE. CDR3 in amino acids: CASSRPRTGGTEAFF. CDR3 DNA sequence: TGTGCCAGCAGCCGACCGAGGACAGGGGGGACTGAAGCTTTCTTT.

The rearrangement uses TRBV25-1 and TRBJ1-2; possible D gene TRBD1, 6 bases. The CDR3 loop spans 16 amino acids. Germline loops: CDR1 MGHDK, CDR2 SYGVNS. The V end was cut by 4 bases, the J end by 1 base, with 16 bases between. CDR3: CASSAPGRGNNYGYTF. The DNA for the CDR3 is TGTGCCAGCAGTGCCCCGGGCAGGGGAAATAACTATGGCTACACCTTC.

The genes are TRBV7-2 and TRBJ2-3; unclear D gene. Germline CDR1 reads SGHTA; CDR2 reads FQGNSA. Trimming pared 5 bases from V and 5 bases from J, leaving 8 bases between. The CDR3 runs 12 residues. CDR3 sequence: CASSPYGDTQYF. Here the CDR3 DNA reads TGTGCCAGCAGCCCCTACGGAGATACGCAGTATTTT.

The chain combines TRBV24-1 with TRBJ2-2; D may match TRBD1 or TRBD2 (5 bases each). Germline CDR1 reads KGHDR; CDR2 reads SFDVKD. This CDR3 has 18 amino acids. V lost 2 bases and J lost 2, with 17 bases in between. The CDR3 DNA is TGTGCCACCAGTGATTCCAGACCAGGGAGAGTAAACACCGGGGAGCTGTTTTTT. It specifies CATSDSRPGRVNTGELFF.

This clone appeared a single time. The chain couples TRBV28 to TRBJ2-3; TRBD2 matches 14 bases. CDR1 and CDR2 (germline): MDHEN, SYDVKM. Trimming cost V 3 bases and J 6 bases; bases outside gene matches: 8. This CDR3 contains 17 residues. CDR3 sequence: CASSLSTTSGRGDTQYF. The DNA of the CDR3 is TGTGCCAGCAGTTTGTCAACGACTAGCGGGAGGGGGGATACGCAGTATTTT.

The chain uses TRBV7-9 and TRBJ1-2, with D possibly being TRBD1 (5 bases). The CDR3 extends over 15 amino acids. V lost 5 bases and J 0 bases, leaving 13 bases between the germline ends. Germline CDR1 and CDR2: SEHNR and FQNEAQ (reference sequence). The CDR3 DNA reads as TGTGCCAGCAGCGTGGGCAGGGAGGCTAACTATGGCTACACCTTC. Its protein product is CASSVGREANYGYTF.

The gene calls are TRBV2 and TRBJ1-5; possible D gene TRBD1, 6 bases. The CDR3 has 13 residues. In germline, CDR1 is SNHLY, CDR2 FYNNEI. Trimming took off 6 bases at V and 4 bases at J, with 10 bases between the two ends. This CDR3 reads CASRQGLNQPQHF. The CDR3 nucleotides read TGTGCCAGCAGACAGGGACTAAATCAGCCCCAGCATTTT.

Note on this clone: Additional DNA sequences in this sample encode the identical CDR3. This chain connects TRBV6-5 to TRBJ1-5; D gene unclear. The V end was cut by 7 bases, the J end by 0 bases, with 7 bases between. Germline CDR1 reads MNHEY; CDR2 reads SVGAGI. The CDR3 spans 13 residues. The chain's CDR3 is CASKVDSNQPQHF. CDR3 nucleotide sequence: TGTGCCAGCAAGGTCGATAGCAATCAGCCCCAGCATTTT.